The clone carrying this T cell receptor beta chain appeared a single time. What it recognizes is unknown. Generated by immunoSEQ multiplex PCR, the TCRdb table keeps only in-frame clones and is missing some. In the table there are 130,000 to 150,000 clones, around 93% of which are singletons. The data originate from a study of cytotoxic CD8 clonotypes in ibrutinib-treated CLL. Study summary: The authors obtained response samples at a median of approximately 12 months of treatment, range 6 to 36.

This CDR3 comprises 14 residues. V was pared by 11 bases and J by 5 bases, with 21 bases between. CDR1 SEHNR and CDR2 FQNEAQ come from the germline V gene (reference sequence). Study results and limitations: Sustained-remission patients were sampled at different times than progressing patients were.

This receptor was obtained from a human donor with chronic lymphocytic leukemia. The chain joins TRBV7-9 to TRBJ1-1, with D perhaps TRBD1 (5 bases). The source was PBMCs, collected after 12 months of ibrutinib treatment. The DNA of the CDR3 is TGTGCCGGACAACTAGTGACAGAAGGAACTGAAGCTTTCTTT. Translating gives CAGQLVTEGTEAFF.